One sample yielded the 21 T cell receptor beta chains listed below, sequenced in a study of blood T cell repertoires in COVID-19. Assay: immunoSEQ multiplex PCR; the TCRdb copy retains only in-frame clones and omits some. The sample records about 150,000 clones, roughly nine tenths being singletons. Sequences were obtained from peripheral blood. All receptors come from a woman aged 70-85 years with acute or convalescent COVID-19.

This chain uses TRBV19 with TRBJ2-6; unclear D gene. Germline-derived CDR1 and CDR2 are LNHDA and SQIVND (reference sequence). Trimming left V 3 bases short and J 0 bases short, with 6 bases between. The CDR3 consists of 15 residues. The CDR3 protein is CASSIHSSGANVLTF. The DNA of the CDR3 is TGTGCCAGTAGTATCCACAGCTCTGGGGCCAACGTCCTGACTTTC.

The genes are TRBV7-9 and TRBJ1-6; 7 nucleotides match TRBD1. The CDR3 is 14 residues long. Trimming at V came to 10 bases and at J to 8 bases, leaving 11 bases not matched to a gene. Per the germline V gene, CDR1 is SEHNR and CDR2 is FQNEAQ (reference sequence). The CDR3 here is CATRPGDRYSPLHF. The CDR3 DNA sequence: TGTGCCACCCGTCCCGGGGACAGATATTCACCCCTCCACTTT. The variable domain in full, completed from reference TRBV7-9 and TRBJ1-6, reads DTGVSQNPRHKITKRGQNVTFRCDPISEHNRLYWYRQTLGQGPEFLTYFQNEAQLEKSRLLSDRFSAERPKGSFSTLEIQRTEQGDSAMYLCATRPGDRYSPLHFGNGTRLTVT.

This chain connects TRBV7-9 to TRBJ2-1, with 10 positions matching TRBD2. This CDR3 has 13 residues. Unmatched junction bases numbered 9, after V lost 10 bases and J lost 9 bases. In germline, CDR1 is SEHNR, CDR2 FQNEAQ (reference sequence). Here the CDR3 reads CATALAGVGEQFF. CDR3 bases: TGTGCCACAGCTCTAGCGGGGGTCGGTGAGCAGTTCTTC.

This clone has a single count. V and J are TRBV18 and TRBJ1-5, with 8 bases that match TRBD1. This CDR3 region has 16 residues. Germline V CDR1 and CDR2: KGHSH, LQKENI. V lost 3 bases to trimming and J lost 3 bases; unmatched junction nucleotides: 7. In DNA, the CDR3 is TGTGCCAGCTCACCCTCCGGACAGGGTCCCAATCAGCCCCAGCATTTT. Its translation is CASSPSGQGPNQPQHF.

This clone was counted once. The V and J genes are TRBV7-8 and TRBJ1-1, with a tentative D call TRBD1 (6 bases). This CDR3 has 16 residues. Germline V gene data show CDR1 as SGHVS and CDR2 as FQNEAQ. Trimming cost V 4 bases and J 3 bases, with 18 bases left between them. The CDR3 spells CASSSTRRGGDTEAFF. The CDR3 DNA follows: TGTGCCAGCAGCTCGACTCGAAGAGGGGGTGACACTGAAGCTTTCTTT. Looking up the rest from reference TRBV7-8 and TRBJ1-1 gives the full variable domain: GAGVSQSPRYKVAKRGQDVALRCDPISGHVSLFWYQQALGQGPEFLTYFQNEAQLDKSGLPSDRFFAERPEGSVSTLKIQRTQQEDSAVYLCASSSTRRGGDTEAFFGQGTRLTVV.

The J gene is TRBJ2-5, the V gene TRBV4-3; 8 positions match TRBD1. The J segment lost 2 bases and the V segment lost 5 bases, leaving 7 bases of the junction unmatched. Germline CDR1 and CDR2: LGHNA and YSLEER. The CDR3 has 15 amino acids. CDR3 sequence (DNA): TGCGCCAGCAGCTGGACAGGGCTAAAACAAGAGACCCAGTACTTC. It codes for CASSWTGLKQETQYF.

The chain has TRBV7-9 and TRBJ2-2; D is unresolved. The V gene lost 2 bases and the J gene lost 7 bases, with 5 bases spanning the gap. Germline CDR1 and CDR2: SEHNR and FQNEAQ (reference sequence). The CDR3 is made up of 12 amino acids. The CDR3, as DNA: TGTGCCAGCAGCTTAAATATCGGGGAGCTGTTTTTT. Translation gives CASSLNIGELFF.

The V call is TRBV5-1, the J call TRBJ1-2, with a possible D match to TRBD1 (5 bases). This CDR3 has 15 amino acids. Germline V gene data show CDR1 as SGHRS and CDR2 as YFSETQ. The germline V and J ends were trimmed by 5 bases and 4 bases, with 18 bases remaining between them. The CDR3 DNA reads TGCGCCAGCAGTGAAAGGGGCGGGGATGGCTATGGCTACACCTTC. The encoded protein is CASSERGGDGYGYTF.

The chain employs TRBV6-2 or TRBV6-3 and TRBJ2-1; TRBD1 agrees at 10 bases. Germline V gives CDR1 MNHEY, CDR2 SVGEGT. This CDR3 spans 14 amino acids. The V segment lost 6 bases and the J segment 9 bases; nucleotides outside the gene matches: 8. In DNA form, the CDR3 reads TGTGCCAGCAGCATGACAGGGGGCTATATTGAGCAGTTCTTC. Translation gives CASSMTGGYIEQFF.

The chain couples TRBV9 to TRBJ1-2; possibly TRBD1 for D (6 bases). The germline V and J ends were trimmed by 4 bases and 2 bases, with 12 bases remaining between them. The CDR3 loop spans 14 amino acids. Germline loops: CDR1 SGDLS, CDR2 YYNGEE. The CDR3 DNA reads as TGTGCCAGCAGCATCCAGGGGAACAACTATGGCTACACCTTC. This sequence encodes CASSIQGNNYGYTF. Full variable domain (rest looked up from reference TRBV9 and TRBJ1-2): DSGVTQTPKHLITATGQRVTLRCSPRSGDLSVYWYQQSLDQGLQFLIQYYNGEERAKGNILERFSAQQFPDLHSELNLSSLELGDSALYFCASSIQGNNYGYTFGSGTRLTVV.

The chain's CDR3 is CASSRQGMNTEAFF. The CDR3 DNA follows: TGTGCCAGCAGTAGACAGGGGATGAACACTGAAGCTTTCTTT. The rearrangement uses TRBV6-2 or TRBV6-3 and TRBJ1-1, with 8 bases fitting TRBD1. CDR3 size: 14 residues. Germline V CDR1 and CDR2: MNHEY, SVGEGT. The V gene end was trimmed by 5 bases and the J gene end by 0 bases; junction bases not matched to a gene: 2.

V is TRBV15 and J is TRBJ2-5; TRBD1 aligns across 7 bases. J gave up 13 bases and V 3 bases, and 11 bases lay outside the gene matches. The germline V gene encodes CDR1 LNHNV and CDR2 YYDKDF (reference sequence). The CDR3 has 13 residues. CDR3 region: CATSRAYPGQPYF. CDR3 DNA sequence: TGTGCCACCAGCAGGGCGTATCCGGGACAGCCGTACTTC.

J is TRBJ1-3 and V is TRBV3-1 (or the pseudogene TRBV3-2); 7 nucleotides match TRBD1. The CDR3 is 15 residues long. After removal of 4 bases from V and 2 bases from J, the junction contained 5 bases not matched to a gene. CDR1 and CDR2 from the germline V gene are LGHDT and YNNKEL (reference sequence). Written as DNA, the CDR3 is TGTGCCAGCAGCCGGAGGACAGGTACTGGAAACACCATATATTTT. Translation: CASSRRTGTGNTIYF.

The CDR3 loop is CASSQTESSYNEQFF. CDR3 sequence (DNA): TGCGCCAGCAGCCAAACAGAGAGCTCCTACAATGAGCAGTTCTTC. V is TRBV5-1 and J is TRBJ2-1; D unclear. The germline V and J ends were trimmed by 4 bases and 0 bases, with 11 bases remaining between them. Germline-derived CDR1 and CDR2 are SGHRS and YFSETQ. The CDR3 extends over 15 amino acids.

The genes are TRBV7-8 and TRBJ1-1; maybe TRBD1 (5 bases). The CDR3 runs to 15 residues. V was pared by 5 bases and J by 6 bases, with 19 bases between. CDR1 and CDR2 (germline): SGHVS, FQNEAQ. CDR3 sequence reads: CASSRGREELSEAFF. CDR3 DNA: TGTGCCAGCAGCCGGGGACGGGAGGAACTGTCTGAAGCTTTCTTT. Supplemented by reference TRBV7-8 and TRBJ1-1, the full variable domain reads GAGVSQSPRYKVAKRGQDVALRCDPISGHVSLFWYQQALGQGPEFLTYFQNEAQLDKSGLPSDRFFAERPEGSVSTLKIQRTQQEDSAVYLCASSRGREELSEAFFGQGTRLTVV.

In DNA form, the CDR3 reads TGTGCCAGCAGCCTTAGCGGAGGCTCCTACGAGCAGTACTTC. Translation gives CASSLSGGSYEQYF. This chain uses TRBV6-5 with TRBJ2-7; TRBD2 is a possible D gene (6 bases). This CDR3 comprises 14 residues. V lost 6 bases, J lost 0 bases, and 12 bases lay in between. Germline values: CDR1 MNHEY, CDR2 SVGAGI.

This clone came up a few times. CDR3 in amino acids: CASSSAGTGFAGYTF. Here the CDR3 DNA reads TGTGCCAGCAGCTCAGCCGGGACAGGGTTTGCTGGCTACACCTTC. The chain employs TRBV7-2 and TRBJ1-2; 9 bases map to TRBD1. V gave up 4 bases and J gave up 7 bases; unmatched junction bases: 10. Germline-derived CDR1 and CDR2 are SGHTA and FQGNSA. CDR3 length: 15 amino acids.

This clone was seen only a few times. V gene TRBV5-4 combines with J gene TRBJ2-3; 9 nucleotides match TRBD2. V was clipped by 5 bases and J by 3 bases; unmatched bases: 7. The CDR3 covers 15 residues. The germline gives CDR1 SGHNT, CDR2 YYREEE (reference sequence). The CDR3, as DNA: TGTGCCAGCAGGAGGGGACTAGCTGGTACAGATACGCAGTATTTT. Translated, it gives CASRRGLAGTDTQYF.

In its sample, this clone was seen once. The chain uses TRBV24-1 and TRBJ2-1; 12 bases align to TRBD2. The CDR3 contains 22 residues. Germline CDR1 and CDR2: KGHDR and SFDVKD. V was clipped by 2 bases and J by 0 bases; unmatched bases: 16. The CDR3 spells CATSDSPLKTSGGQSSYNEQFF. CDR3 nucleotides: TGTGCCACCAGTGATTCGCCTCTTAAGACTAGCGGGGGCCAAAGCTCCTACAATGAGCAGTTCTTC.

The J gene is TRBJ2-5, the V gene TRBV7-2; possible D gene TRBD2, 7 bases. V was pared by 1 base and J by 7 bases, with 13 bases between. The CDR3 covers 14 residues. The germline V gene encodes CDR1 SGHTA and CDR2 FQGNSA. The CDR3 DNA reads as TGTGCCAGCAGCTTAGATCGGGGGGCTACGACCCAGTACTTC. Protein: CASSLDRGATTQYF.

J is TRBJ2-5 and V is TRBV4-1; a weak D match, TRBD1 (7 bases). The V gene lost 3 bases and the J gene lost 3 bases, with 14 bases spanning the gap. The CDR3 length is 15 residues. The germline V gene encodes CDR1 MGHRA and CDR2 YSYEKL. CDR3 nucleotide sequence: TGCGCCAGCAGCCACGGGGGACAGATAAAAGAGACCCAGTACTTC. Translating it yields CASSHGGQIKETQYF.